The text below deals with one TCR beta chain. Its antigen is not yet known. No much larger clone exists at a distance of one base, and base qualities are not known. The sample's time point label is to be understood as: blood 2 weeks post-SBRT. This sample's treatment or condition label indicates: 15 Gy SBRT to primary tumor, nephrectomy 4 weeks later. To follow tumor-enriched clonotypes, serial peripheral blood was collected from radiation-treated patients at baseline and at 2 weeks and 4 weeks after SBRT. Every patient had renal cell carcinoma of clear cell pathology. The QIAamp DNA Blood Mini Kit (Qiagen) was used to prepare genomic DNA for TCR sequencing. Samples were included in the analyses only if all quality control checks were passed. The immunoSEQ kit was used, according to the manufacturer's recommendations, to generate TCR beta libraries from genomic DNA. For library preparation, a first multiplex PCR was performed with proprietary primers, followed by a second PCR in which unique barcodes were added, and bead cleanups were performed after each round. Each sample batch included a kit-provided positive control reaction and a negative control reaction. The final libraries were assessed on an Agilent 4200 TapeStation D1000 ScreenTape, pooled by volume, and quantified by qPCR. Sequencing ran on an Illumina NextSeq500 with a MidOutput 150-cycle cartridge, using 156 Read1 and 15 Index1 cycles with kit custom primers. The pooled library was loaded at around 1.1 pM with 20% PhiX control spiked in. On the authors' methods: Vendor-processed data were analyzed in R, with a clonotype defined as all T cells sharing the same CDR3 nucleotide sequence. In the clone abundance analyses, frequencies in each sample were normalized to that sample's 10,000 most abundant clones. Public T cell clones, which averaged fewer than five per sample, were removed prior to analysis. An abundance difference of at least 32-fold between compartments was the criterion for calling clonotypes tumor-enriched or baseline blood-enriched. A beta-binomial differential abundance model was used to identify clonotypes that expanded or contracted between blood time points. The Baroni-Urbani and Buser coefficient was used to measure tumor-blood repertoire similarity, and groups were compared with two-tailed Wilcoxon tests in R. TCRdb took this table from immuneACCESS and kept in-frame rearrangements with V and J called. Such tables lack part of the clones; where checked against another copy, unresolved V genes explain under half of the gap, and the rest is unexplained. The V and J calls and clone size are taken from that table; D and trimming were inferred from the DNA. This sample lists more than 150,000 clones; about 91% were detected once. Under 15% of the sample rests with the top ten.

The data belong to a study of radiation and T cells in renal cell carcinoma (dated by TCRdb to 2018 to 2021). Regarding the complete study: The samples were drawn from a clinical trial, where primary renal cell carcinomas were treated with 15 Gy of stereotactic body radiation therapy and then removed by nephrectomy 4 weeks afterward. A total of 50 to 60 samples underwent TCR beta sequencing, made up of roughly 26 tumors and around 27 peripheral blood samples. In the 40 to 60 samples combined, 4 million to 5 million unique CDR3 nucleotide sequences were found, encoding roughly 2,500,000 unique CDR3 amino acid sequences.

The research as a whole found: Effects of radiation dose or scheduling on the TCR repertoire could not be addressed with the single-armed trial design. Because pretreatment tumor biopsies were not available, the study could not determine whether clonotypes were already present within the tumor at baseline. In blood, the top tumor clonotypes increased from baseline to 2 weeks after radiation and then shrank by 4 weeks, which suggests a temporary expansion of tumor-resident clones. Dynamics of the blood repertoire were not tracked past 4 weeks after treatment.

Reading from cysteine to phenylalanine, the CDR3 counts 13 amino acids. Only the CDR3 part of the read is kept: 39 bases, read in frame from the first base. The junction carries 7 bases between V and J, which are trimmed by 5 bases and 1 base respectively. The germline V gene (reference sequence) gives CDR1 as SGHNT and CDR2 as YYREEE. The material sequenced was blood, taken from a patient whose treatment included radiotherapy and nephrectomy. The rearranged chain carries TRBV5-4 and TRBJ1-3, with the D segment identity uncertain. The sequence was obtained from a woman aged 45-65 years with renal cell carcinoma. The sequenced DNA: TGTGCCAGCAGATCCGAATCTGGAAACACCATATATTTT. The translation is CASRSESGNTIYF.